Below are 19 T cell receptor beta chains sequenced from a single sample in a study of shared clonotypes between healthy human individuals (TCRdb year 2020). The library was produced with the immunoSEQ multiplex PCR assay. TCRdb obtained this table from immuneACCESS and retained in-frame rearrangements with V and J assigned. These tables miss some clones; where compared with another copy, unresolved V genes account for less than half of the shortfall, and the remainder is unexplained. For this sample there are more than 1,200,000 clones; around 98.5% appear just once. The biggest ten clones account for 0.36% of the sample. The sample consisted of naive CD4+ T cells sorted from blood. The cell subset or site label corresponds to: CD45RA+ positively selected. The receptors originated from a young man in good health.

The chain combines TRBV7-2 with TRBJ2-7; possible D gene TRBD1, 5 bases. The CDR3 runs to 15 residues. Trimming pared 1 base from V and 6 bases from J, leaving 16 bases between. Germline CDR1 reads SGHTA; CDR2 reads FQGNSA. Here the CDR3 DNA reads TGTGCCAGCAGCTTAGTATTGGGGCTCGCGAGCGAGCAGTACTTC. Amino acid sequence: CASSLVLGLASEQYF.

The chain carries TRBV2 and TRBJ1-2; 9 nucleotides line up with TRBD1. The germline gives CDR1 SNHLY, CDR2 FYNNEI. The CDR3 has 13 amino acids. The ends lost 8 bases at V and 4 bases at J; junction bases unmatched: 5. CDR3 sequence (DNA): TGTGCCAGCCGACAGGGGGTCGGCTATGGCTACACCTTC. This translates into CASRQGVGYGYTF.

For the CDR3, the DNA is TGTGCCAGCAGCTTAGATAGGGGGACTGGAAACACCATATATTTT. Translation gives CASSLDRGTGNTIYF. This rearrangement joins TRBV7-8 to TRBJ1-3; possible D gene TRBD1, 6 bases. CDR3 size: 15 residues. V was shortened by 1 base and J by 2 bases, with 9 bases between the two germline ends. Germline-derived CDR1 and CDR2 are SGHVS and FQNEAQ.

The chain carries TRBV5-1 and TRBJ2-3; tentatively, D is TRBD1 or TRBD2 (5 bases each). The germline CDR1 and CDR2 sequences are SGHRS and YFSETQ. CDR3 length: 18 residues. V was cut by 5 bases and J by 0 bases, with 22 bases left in between. The CDR3 DNA follows: TGCGCCAGCAGAATTACCGTCACGGGACGGGGTAGCACAGATACGCAGTATTTT. Translated, it gives CASRITVTGRGSTDTQYF.

This clone has just one count. The J gene is TRBJ2-3, the V gene TRBV27; TRBD2 might be the D (7 bases). The CDR3 spans 14 residues. The germline gives CDR1 MNHEY, CDR2 SMNVEV (reference sequence). Trimming shortened V by 8 bases and J by 5 bases, and 17 bases separated the two germline ends. CDR3 protein: CASLGGGSIDTQYF. Written as DNA, the CDR3 is TGTGCCAGCCTGGGGGGCGGGAGTATAGATACGCAGTATTTT.

V gene TRBV30 combines with J gene TRBJ2-1, with 12 bases identical to TRBD2. Germline assignment: CDR1 GTSNPN and CDR2 SVGIG (reference sequence). The length of the CDR3 is 21 residues. V was clipped by 3 bases and J by 1 base; unmatched bases: 19. The CDR3 spells CAWRSGGLTSGSIPSYNEQFF. CDR3 coding DNA: TGTGCCTGGAGGTCAGGGGGTTTGACTAGCGGGAGTATCCCTTCCTACAATGAGCAGTTCTTC.

The chain combines TRBV11-3 with TRBJ2-1; tentatively, D is TRBD2 (6 bases). The germline gives CDR1 SGHNT, CDR2 YENEEA. The CDR3 contains 15 residues. The V end was cut by 5 bases, the J end by 0 bases, with 11 bases between. CDR3 loop: CASSHAGSSYNEQFF. Here the CDR3 DNA reads TGTGCCAGCAGCCACGCCGGGAGCTCCTACAATGAGCAGTTCTTC.

This chain links TRBV5-1 with TRBJ1-5; 7 bases agree with TRBD1. From germline, CDR1 is SGHRS and CDR2 YFSETQ. The V segment lost 5 bases and the J segment 5 bases; nucleotides outside the gene matches: 10. The CDR3 is 15 residues long. The DNA for the CDR3 is TGCGCCAGCAGTCATACAGGGGTCGGTGATCAGCCCCAGCATTTT. Amino acid sequence: CASSHTGVGDQPQHF.

The genes are TRBV4-1 and TRBJ2-7; the D call may be TRBD1 or TRBD2 (5 bases each). CDR1 MGHRA and CDR2 YSYEKL come from the germline V gene. This CDR3 has 15 amino acids. Trimming stripped 4 bases from V and 4 bases from J, with 17 bases between. In DNA form, the CDR3 reads TGCGCCAGCAGCCCGATAGTAGGGGAGTTATACGAGCAGTACTTC. This sequence encodes CASSPIVGELYEQYF.

V and J are TRBV18 and TRBJ1-4; D is ambiguous. This CDR3 spans 15 amino acids. CDR1 KGHSH and CDR2 LQKENI come from the germline V gene. The V gene lost 4 bases and the J gene lost 8 bases, with 17 bases spanning the gap. The CDR3 nucleotides are TGTGCCAGCTCACTACCGTATAATCAAGGGGAAAAACTGTTTTTT. It is translated as CASSLPYNQGEKLFF.

The V gene is TRBV18, the J gene TRBJ2-7, with no clear D. The CDR3 runs 13 residues. CDR1 KGHSH and CDR2 LQKENI come from the germline V gene. Trimming pared 1 base from V and 7 bases from J, leaving 11 bases between. As DNA, the CDR3 is TGTGCCAGCTCACCACAGACGTTATCTGAGCAGTACTTC. This translates into CASSPQTLSEQYF. The full variable domain, rest sourced from reference TRBV18 and TRBJ2-7, is NAGVMQNPRHLVRRRGQEARLRCSPMKGHSHVYWYRQLPEEGLKFMVYLQKENIIDESGMPKERFSAEFPKEGPSILRIQQVVRGDSAAYFCASSPQTLSEQYFGPGTRLTVT.

The chain couples TRBV28 to TRBJ2-7; D perhaps matches TRBD2 (6 bases). Trimming left V 6 bases short and J 3 bases short, with 15 bases between. The CDR3 runs to 14 residues. CDR1 and CDR2 from the germline V gene are MDHEN and SYDVKM. CDR3 amino acids: CASRPRTGDYEQYF. The CDR3 coding sequence is TGTGCCAGCAGGCCCCGGACGGGGGACTACGAGCAGTACTTC.

Here the CDR3 reads CASSKVRSGEKLFF. The CDR3 DNA reads TGTGCCAGCAGTAAGGTTCGGAGCGGTGAAAAACTGTTTTTT. The chain employs TRBV6-1 and TRBJ1-4, with D uncertain. This CDR3 region has 14 residues. V lost 5 bases to trimming and J lost 7 bases, with 14 bases between them. The germline gives CDR1 MNHNS, CDR2 SASEGT.

This chain connects TRBV18 to TRBJ2-1; D uncertain. Trimming stripped 0 bases from V and 5 bases from J, with 8 bases between. This CDR3 is built from 14 residues. In germline, CDR1 is KGHSH, CDR2 LQKENI. Here the CDR3 reads CASSPPPSNNEQFF. CDR3 nucleotides: TGTGCCAGCTCACCACCGCCATCAAACAATGAGCAGTTCTTC.

The rearrangement uses TRBV19 and TRBJ2-2; D gene uncertain. The V gene lost 3 bases and the J gene lost 0 bases, with 14 bases spanning the gap. Germline V lookup: CDR1 LNHDA, CDR2 SQIVND (reference sequence). The CDR3 contains 17 residues. As DNA, the CDR3 is TGTGCCAGTAGTATCTATGGGGTGAGAACGAACACCGGGGAGCTGTTTTTT. Encoded protein: CASSIYGVRTNTGELFF.

This sequence joins TRBV29-1 and TRBJ2-7, with TRBD2 as a possible D gene (5 bases). CDR3 length equals 14 residues. Trimming shortened V by 2 bases and J by 4 bases, and 15 bases separated the two germline ends. The germline CDR1 and CDR2 sequences are SQVTM and ANQGSEA. CDR3 coding DNA: TGCAGCGTTGAAACGGGAAAAAAGGTATACGAGCAGTACTTC. Residues: CSVETGKKVYEQYF.

The rearrangement links TRBV28 to TRBJ2-1; 8 bases line up with TRBD1. The V gene's germline CDR1 is MDHEN and CDR2 SYDVKM. The length of the CDR3 is 12 residues. The V and J ends lost 11 bases and 5 bases, in that order; junction bases with no gene match: 5. The CDR3 is CALPGQDNEQFF. The CDR3 coding sequence is TGTGCCTTGCCGGGACAGGACAATGAGCAGTTCTTC. Full variable domain (rest looked up from reference TRBV28 and TRBJ2-1): DVKVTQSSRYLVKRTGEKVFLECVQDMDHENMFWYRQDPGLGLRLIYFSYDVKMKEKGDIPEGYSVSREKKERFSLILESASTNQTSMYLCALPGQDNEQFFGPGTRLTVL.

The chain joins TRBV27 to TRBJ2-1; D uncertain. The CDR3 loop spans 12 amino acids. V was pared by 6 bases and J by 2 bases, with 5 bases between. Germline CDR1 and CDR2: MNHEY and SMNVEV (reference sequence). The CDR3, as DNA: TGTGCCAGCAGCACCGCCTACAATGAGCAGTTCTTC. This translates into CASSTAYNEQFF.

This rearrangement joins TRBV29-1 to TRBJ2-1; TRBD2 is a possible D gene (6 bases). CDR3 length: 13 amino acids. CDR1 is SQVTM and CDR2 is ANQGSEA in the germline V gene. With 8 bases removed from V and 9 bases from J, the gap between germline ends came to 20 bases. CDR3 bases: TGCAGCATAGCGGCCCAGCTGGTTGGTGAGCAGTTCTTC. Translating gives CSIAAQLVGEQFF.